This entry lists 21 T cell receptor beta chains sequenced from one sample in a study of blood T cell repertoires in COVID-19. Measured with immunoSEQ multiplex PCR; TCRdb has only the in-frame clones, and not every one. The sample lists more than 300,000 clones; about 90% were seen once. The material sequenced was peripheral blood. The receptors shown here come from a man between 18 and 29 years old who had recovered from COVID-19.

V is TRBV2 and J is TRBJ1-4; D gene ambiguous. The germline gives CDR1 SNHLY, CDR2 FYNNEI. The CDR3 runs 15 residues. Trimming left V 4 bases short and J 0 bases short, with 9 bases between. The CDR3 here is CASSAFTATNEKLFF. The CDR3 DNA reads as TGTGCCAGCAGTGCCTTCACTGCAACTAATGAAAAACTGTTTTTT.

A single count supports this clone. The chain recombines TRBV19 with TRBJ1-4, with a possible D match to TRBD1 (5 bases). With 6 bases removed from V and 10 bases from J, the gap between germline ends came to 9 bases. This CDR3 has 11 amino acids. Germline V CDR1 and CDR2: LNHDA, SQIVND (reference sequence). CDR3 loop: CASRRDRKLFF. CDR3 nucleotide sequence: TGTGCCAGTAGAAGAGACAGAAAACTGTTTTTT.

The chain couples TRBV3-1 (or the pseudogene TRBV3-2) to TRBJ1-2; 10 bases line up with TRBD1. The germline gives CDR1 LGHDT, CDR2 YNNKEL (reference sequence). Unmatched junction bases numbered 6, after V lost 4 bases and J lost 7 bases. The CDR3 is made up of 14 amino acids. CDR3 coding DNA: TGTGCCAGCAGCCCGGGACAGGGGATAAGTGGCTACACCTTC. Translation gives CASSPGQGISGYTF.

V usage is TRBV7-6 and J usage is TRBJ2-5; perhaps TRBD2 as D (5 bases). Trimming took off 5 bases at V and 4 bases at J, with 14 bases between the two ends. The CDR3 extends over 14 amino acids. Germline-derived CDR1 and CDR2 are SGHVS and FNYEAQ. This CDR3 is CASSKFGAGETQYF. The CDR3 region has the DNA TGTGCCAGCAGCAAGTTTGGTGCGGGAGAGACCCAGTACTTC.

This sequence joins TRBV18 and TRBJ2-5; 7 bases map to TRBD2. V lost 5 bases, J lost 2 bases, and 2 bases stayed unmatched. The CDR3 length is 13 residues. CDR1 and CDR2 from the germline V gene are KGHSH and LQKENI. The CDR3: CASSGGVQETQYF. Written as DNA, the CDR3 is TGTGCCAGCTCAGGGGGGGTGCAAGAGACCCAGTACTTC.

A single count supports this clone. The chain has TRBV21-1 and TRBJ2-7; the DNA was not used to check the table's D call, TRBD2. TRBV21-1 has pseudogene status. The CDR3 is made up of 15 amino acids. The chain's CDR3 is CASSPRRGYSYEQYF. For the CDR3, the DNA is TGTGCCAGCAGCCCCCGGCGCGGATACTCCTACGAGCAGTACTTC.

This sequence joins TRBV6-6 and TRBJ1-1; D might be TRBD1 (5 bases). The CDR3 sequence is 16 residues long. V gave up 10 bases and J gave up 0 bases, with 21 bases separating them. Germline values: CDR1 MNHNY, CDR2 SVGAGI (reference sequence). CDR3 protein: CATKILEGLMNTEAFF. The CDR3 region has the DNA TGTGCCACCAAAATATTGGAGGGGCTCATGAACACTGAAGCTTTCTTT.

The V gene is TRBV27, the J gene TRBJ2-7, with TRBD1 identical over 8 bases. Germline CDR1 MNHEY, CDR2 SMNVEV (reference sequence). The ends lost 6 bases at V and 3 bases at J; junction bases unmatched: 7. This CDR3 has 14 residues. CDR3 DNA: TGTGCCAGCAGCCCAACAGGGGGAGGCTACGAGCAGTACTTC. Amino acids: CASSPTGGGYEQYF.

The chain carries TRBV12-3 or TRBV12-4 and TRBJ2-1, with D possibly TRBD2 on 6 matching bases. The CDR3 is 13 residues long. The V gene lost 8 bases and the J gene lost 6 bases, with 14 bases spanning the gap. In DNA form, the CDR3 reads TGTGCCAGCGTGGGGCTAGCGCTCAATGAGCAGTTCTTC. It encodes CASVGLALNEQFF.

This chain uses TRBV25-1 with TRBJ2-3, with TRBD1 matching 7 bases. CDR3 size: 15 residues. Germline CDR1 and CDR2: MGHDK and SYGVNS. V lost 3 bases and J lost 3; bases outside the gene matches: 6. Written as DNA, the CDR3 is TGTGCCAGCAGTGATCAACAGGGGATAACAGATACGCAGTATTTT. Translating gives CASSDQQGITDTQYF. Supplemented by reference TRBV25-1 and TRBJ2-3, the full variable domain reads EADIYQTPRYLVIGTGKKITLECSQTMGHDKMYWYQQDPGMELHLIHYSYGVNSTEKGDLSSESTVSRIRTEHFPLTLESARPSHTSQYLCASSDQQGITDTQYFGPGTRLTVL.

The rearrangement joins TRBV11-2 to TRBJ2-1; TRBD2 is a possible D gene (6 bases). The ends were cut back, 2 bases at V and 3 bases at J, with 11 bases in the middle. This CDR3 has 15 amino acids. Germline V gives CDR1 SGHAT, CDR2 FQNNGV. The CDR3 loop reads CASSLLASDYNEQFF. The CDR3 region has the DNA TGTGCCAGCAGCTTACTGGCTAGCGACTACAATGAGCAGTTCTTC.

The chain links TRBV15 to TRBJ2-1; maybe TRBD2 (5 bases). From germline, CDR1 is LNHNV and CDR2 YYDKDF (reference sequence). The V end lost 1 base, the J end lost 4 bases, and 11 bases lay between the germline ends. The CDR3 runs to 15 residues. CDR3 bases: TGTGCCACCAGCAGAGGAGCGGAGACGTACAATGAGCAGTTCTTC. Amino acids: CATSRGAETYNEQFF.

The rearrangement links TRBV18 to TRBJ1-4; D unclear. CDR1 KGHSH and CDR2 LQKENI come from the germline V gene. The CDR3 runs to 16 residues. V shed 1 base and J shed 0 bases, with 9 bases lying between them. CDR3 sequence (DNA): TGTGCCAGCTCACCACTGGCAACCTCAACTAATGAAAAACTGTTTTTT. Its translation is CASSPLATSTNEKLFF.

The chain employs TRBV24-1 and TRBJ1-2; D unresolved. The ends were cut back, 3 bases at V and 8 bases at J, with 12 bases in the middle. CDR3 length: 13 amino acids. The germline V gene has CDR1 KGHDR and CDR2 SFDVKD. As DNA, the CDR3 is TGTGCCACCAGTGATGGGAGTCCGGGAGGCTACACCTTC. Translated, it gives CATSDGSPGGYTF.

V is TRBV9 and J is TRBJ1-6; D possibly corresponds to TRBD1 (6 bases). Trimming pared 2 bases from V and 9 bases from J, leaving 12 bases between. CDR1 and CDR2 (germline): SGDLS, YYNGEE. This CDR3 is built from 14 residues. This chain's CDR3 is CASSVQGWSSPLHF. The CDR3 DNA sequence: TGTGCCAGCAGCGTTCAGGGGTGGAGTTCACCCCTCCACTTT.

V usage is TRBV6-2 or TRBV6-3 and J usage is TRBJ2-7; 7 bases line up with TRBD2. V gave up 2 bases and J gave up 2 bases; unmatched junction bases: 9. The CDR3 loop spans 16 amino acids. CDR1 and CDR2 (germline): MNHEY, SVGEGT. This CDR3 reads CASSYDEELAAYEQYF. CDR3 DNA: TGTGCCAGCAGTTACGACGAGGAGCTAGCGGCCTACGAGCAGTACTTC.

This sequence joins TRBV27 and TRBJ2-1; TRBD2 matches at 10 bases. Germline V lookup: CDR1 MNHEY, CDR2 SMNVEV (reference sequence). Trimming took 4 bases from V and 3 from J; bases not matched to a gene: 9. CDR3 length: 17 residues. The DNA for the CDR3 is TGTGCCAGCAGTTCCAAAAGGACTAGCGGTATCTACAATGAGCAGTTCTTC. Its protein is CASSSKRTSGIYNEQFF.

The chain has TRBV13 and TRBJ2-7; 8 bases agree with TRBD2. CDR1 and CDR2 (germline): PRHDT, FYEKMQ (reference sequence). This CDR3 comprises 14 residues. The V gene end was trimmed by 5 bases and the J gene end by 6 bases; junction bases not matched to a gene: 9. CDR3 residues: CASSPRTSWGEQYF. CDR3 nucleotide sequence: TGTGCCAGCAGCCCCCGGACTAGCTGGGGCGAGCAGTACTTC.

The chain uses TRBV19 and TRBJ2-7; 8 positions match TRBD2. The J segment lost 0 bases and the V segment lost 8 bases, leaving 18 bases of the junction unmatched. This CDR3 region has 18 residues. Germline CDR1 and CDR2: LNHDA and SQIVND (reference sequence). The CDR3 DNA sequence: TGTGCCAGTTCGGACCAACATTCAGCGGGAGACAGCTCCTACGAGCAGTACTTC. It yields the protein CASSDQHSAGDSSYEQYF.

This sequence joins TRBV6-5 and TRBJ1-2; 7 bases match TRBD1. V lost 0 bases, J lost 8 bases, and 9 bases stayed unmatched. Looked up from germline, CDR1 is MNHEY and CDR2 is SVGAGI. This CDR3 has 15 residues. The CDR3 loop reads CASSYSWDAGGGYTF. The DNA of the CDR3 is TGTGCCAGCAGTTACTCATGGGACGCAGGGGGGGGCTACACCTTC.

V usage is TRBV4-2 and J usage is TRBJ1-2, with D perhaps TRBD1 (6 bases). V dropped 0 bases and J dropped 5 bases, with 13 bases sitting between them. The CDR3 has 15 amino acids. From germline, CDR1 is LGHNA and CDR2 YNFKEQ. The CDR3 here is CASSQDGGSSYGYTF. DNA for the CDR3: TGTGCCAGCAGCCAAGATGGGGGCAGCTCTTATGGCTACACCTTC.